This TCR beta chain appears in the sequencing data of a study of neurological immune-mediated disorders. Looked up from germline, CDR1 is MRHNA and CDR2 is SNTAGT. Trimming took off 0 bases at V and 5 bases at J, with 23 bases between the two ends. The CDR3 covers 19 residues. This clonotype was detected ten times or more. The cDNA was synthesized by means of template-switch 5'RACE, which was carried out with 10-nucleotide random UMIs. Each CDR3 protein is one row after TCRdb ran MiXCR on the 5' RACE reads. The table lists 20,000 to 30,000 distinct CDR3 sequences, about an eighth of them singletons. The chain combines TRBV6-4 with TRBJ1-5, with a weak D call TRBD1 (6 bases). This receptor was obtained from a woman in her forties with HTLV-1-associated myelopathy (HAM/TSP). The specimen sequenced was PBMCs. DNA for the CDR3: TGTGCCAGCAGTGACTCGATAGAGTTCGGGGGCGTCGAAGATCAGCCCCAGCATTTT. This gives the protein CASSDSIEFGGVEDQPQHF.